These T cell receptor beta chains were read from a single sample in a study of blood T cell repertoires in COVID-19. Profiling relied on immunoSEQ multiplex PCR, and the TCRdb table lists in-frame clones only, not all of them. The sample has hundreds of thousands of clones, 88% seen once. Sequencing used peripheral blood. The receptors were gathered from a woman between 40 and 50 years old who had recovered from COVID-19. CDR3s leave out the opening cysteine and the closing phenylalanine or tryptophan.

j_call: TRBJ2-1
v_call: TRBV6-5
cdr3_aa: ASSYGGGREQF

j_call: TRBJ1-1
v_call: TRBV19
cdr3_aa: ASTLPRGPDTEAF

j_call: TRBJ2-1
v_call: TRBV6-5
cdr3_aa: ASTLGPGSYNEQF

j_call: TRBJ2-1
v_call: TRBV25-1
cdr3_aa: ASSPPGDYNEQF

j_call: TRBJ2-2
v_call: TRBV7-9
cdr3_aa: ASPPGGGYTGELF

j_call: TRBJ2-1
v_call: TRBV4-3
cdr3_aa: ASSPPWRGLYNEQF

j_call: TRBJ2-2
v_call: TRBV7-2
cdr3_aa: ASSRPGAGELF

j_call: TRBJ2-3
v_call: TRBV24-1
cdr3_aa: ATSEAGKTDTQY

j_call: TRBJ1-2
v_call: TRBV7-2
cdr3_aa: ASSLDGGRVYT

j_call: TRBJ2-7
v_call: TRBV2
cdr3_aa: ASRAGTSGPYEQY

j_call: TRBJ2-7
v_call: TRBV7-3
cdr3_aa: ASSLSWAGPYEQY

j_call: TRBJ1-5
v_call: TRBV19
cdr3_aa: ASSPRVFPPQH

j_call: TRBJ2-3
v_call: TRBV7-9
cdr3_aa: ASSSTRDTDTQY

j_call: TRBJ2-7
v_call: TRBV7-6
cdr3_aa: ASSRDTPGYEQY

j_call: TRBJ2-7
v_call: TRBV4-3
cdr3_aa: ASSQAVGSSYEQY

j_call: TRBJ1-1
v_call: TRBV2
cdr3_aa: ASSDGHTSTEAF

j_call: TRBJ1-6
v_call: TRBV7-2
cdr3_aa: ASSPPQGSRSYNSPLH

j_call: TRBJ2-1
v_call: TRBV25-1
cdr3_aa: ASSERLLYNEQF

j_call: TRBJ2-5
v_call: TRBV6-2/TRBV6-3
cdr3_aa: ASSYPQGLAGVPRETQY

j_call: TRBJ2-3
v_call: TRBV5-4
cdr3_aa: ASRGTSGADTQY

j_call: TRBJ1-4
v_call: TRBV25-1
cdr3_aa: ASSDVGGNEKLF

j_call: TRBJ1-1
v_call: TRBV18
cdr3_aa: ASSPPGTGKNTEAF

j_call: TRBJ2-7
v_call: TRBV18
cdr3_aa: ASSPVSGYYEQY

j_call: TRBJ2-7
v_call: TRBV5-1
cdr3_aa: ASSLSSLGGEQY

j_call: TRBJ1-1
v_call: TRBV6-6
cdr3_aa: ASSRGGGGTEAF

j_call: TRBJ1-3
v_call: TRBV30
cdr3_aa: AWEDRASSGNTIY

j_call: TRBJ2-2
v_call: TRBV30
cdr3_aa: AWTWGSGSGELF

j_call: TRBJ2-3
v_call: TRBV20-1
cdr3_aa: SVRSTDTQY

j_call: TRBJ1-1
v_call: TRBV27
cdr3_aa: ASSSFLRQGANTEAF

j_call: TRBJ2-2
v_call: TRBV7-9
cdr3_aa: ASSSGWGDGELF

j_call: TRBJ2-5
v_call: TRBV24-1
cdr3_aa: ATSEPGQRTQY

j_call: TRBJ1-2
v_call: TRBV7-2
cdr3_aa: ASSLVRGLVYGYT

j_call: TRBJ2-1
v_call: TRBV19
cdr3_aa: ASSGGTEDNEQF

j_call: TRBJ1-5
v_call: TRBV2
cdr3_aa: ASSGSEINQPQH

j_call: TRBJ1-4
v_call: TRBV30
cdr3_aa: AWSVRVGVGEKLF

j_call: TRBJ2-5
v_call: TRBV2
cdr3_aa: ASRMGPTEGETQY

j_call: TRBJ2-5
v_call: TRBV30
cdr3_aa: AWSLTGGWETQY

j_call: TRBJ1-3
v_call: TRBV6-2/TRBV6-3
cdr3_aa: ASSPSTPQAGAGNTIY

j_call: TRBJ2-7
v_call: TRBV7-9
cdr3_aa: ASSLALAGAEQY

j_call: TRBJ2-1
v_call: TRBV9
cdr3_aa: ASSPRAGTYNEQF

j_call: TRBJ2-1
v_call: TRBV7-6
cdr3_aa: ASSLGVSLSNEQF

j_call: TRBJ1-1
v_call: TRBV10-3
cdr3_aa: AGGTNTEAF

j_call: TRBJ2-1
v_call: TRBV19
cdr3_aa: ASSIVSGEVGSYNEQF

j_call: TRBJ2-2
v_call: TRBV10-3
cdr3_aa: ATSIGLAGGRNTGELF

j_call: TRBJ2-1
v_call: TRBV10-1
cdr3_aa: ASTPVGLVPDEQF

j_call: TRBJ2-2
v_call: TRBV29-1
cdr3_aa: SVVGLAGTGELF

j_call: TRBJ1-4
v_call: TRBV9
cdr3_aa: ASSVGQGVGKLF

j_call: TRBJ2-3
v_call: TRBV3-1/TRBV3-2
cdr3_aa: ASSSGGGHRADTQY

j_call: TRBJ1-1
v_call: TRBV3-1/TRBV3-2
cdr3_aa: ASSPGQVNTEAF

j_call: TRBJ2-5
v_call: TRBV7-2
cdr3_aa: ASSPRGGTQETQY

j_call: TRBJ1-6
v_call: TRBV3-1/TRBV3-2
cdr3_aa: ASSQVGGGNSPLH

j_call: TRBJ2-1
v_call: TRBV29-1
cdr3_aa: SVEDSTGRWPYNEQF

j_call: TRBJ1-3
v_call: TRBV4-3
cdr3_aa: ASSQDGGIGPGNTIY

j_call: TRBJ1-2
v_call: TRBV5-1
cdr3_aa: ASSSPPRGGYT